This T cell receptor (delta chain) was sequenced in a study of γδ T cells in repeated Plasmodium falciparum infection. This clone was seen a few times. A read error likely explains why the TCRdb protein, taken from a much larger clone, differs from this DNA's translation at residue 3; the protein shown is translated from the DNA. TCRdb ran CATT on the multiplex PCR reads. The data show under 60,000 delta-chain clones, 1.6% seen once. Gammadelta T cells were flow-sorted from PBMC into Vgamma9/Vdelta2+ and Vdelta2-negative populations for bulk analysis. The CDR3 loop spans 16 amino acids. CDR1 is TVYSNPD, CDR2 GDNSRS, per germline (reference sequence). J was trimmed by 1 base and V by 5 bases; bases with no gene match: 13.

The sequenced sample consisted of gamma-delta T cells from blood. The source of this sequence is a pool of human donors (malaria-infected and uninfected, not separated). V is TRDV3 and J is TRDJ1; TRDD3 matches 10 bases. TCRdb lists no J gene, so it was determined here by aligning the DNA to germline. The CDR3 loop reads CALTFPWGIPTDKLIF. The CDR3, as DNA: TGTGCCCTTACCTTCCCTTGGGGGATACCCACCGATAAACTCATCTTT.